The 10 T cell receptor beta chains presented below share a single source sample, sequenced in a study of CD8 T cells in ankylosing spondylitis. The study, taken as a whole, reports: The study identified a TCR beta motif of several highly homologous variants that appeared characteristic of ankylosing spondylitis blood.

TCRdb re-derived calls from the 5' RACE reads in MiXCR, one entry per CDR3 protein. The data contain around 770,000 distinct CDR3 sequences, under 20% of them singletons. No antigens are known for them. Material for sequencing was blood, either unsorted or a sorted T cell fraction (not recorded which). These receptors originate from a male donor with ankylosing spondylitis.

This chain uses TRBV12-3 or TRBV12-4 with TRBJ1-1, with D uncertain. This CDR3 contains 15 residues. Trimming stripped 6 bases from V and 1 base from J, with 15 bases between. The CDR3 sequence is CASSLNSWENTEAFF. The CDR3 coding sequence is TGTGCCAGCAGCTTAAATTCGTGGGAGAACACTGAAGCTTTCTTT.

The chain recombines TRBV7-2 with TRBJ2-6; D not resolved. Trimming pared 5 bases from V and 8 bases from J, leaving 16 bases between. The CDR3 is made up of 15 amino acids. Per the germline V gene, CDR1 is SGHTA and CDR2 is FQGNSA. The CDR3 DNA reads TGTGCCAGCAGCCTCGACCTTAGTGGATCCAACGTCCTGACTTTC. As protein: CASSLDLSGSNVLTF.

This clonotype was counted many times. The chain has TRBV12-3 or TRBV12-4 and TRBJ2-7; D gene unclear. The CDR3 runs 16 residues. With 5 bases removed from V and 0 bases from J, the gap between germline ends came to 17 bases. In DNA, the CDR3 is TGTGCCAGCAGTCCCGGACGGACGAGGATCTCCTACGAGCAGTACTTC. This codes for CASSPGRTRISYEQYF.

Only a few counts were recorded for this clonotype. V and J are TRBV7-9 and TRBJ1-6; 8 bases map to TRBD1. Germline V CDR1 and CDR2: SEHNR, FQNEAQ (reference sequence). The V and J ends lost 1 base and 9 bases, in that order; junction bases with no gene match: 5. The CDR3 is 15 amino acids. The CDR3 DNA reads TGTGCCAGCAGCTTAGGCGAGACAGGGGCTTCACCCCTCCACTTT. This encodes CASSLGETGASPLHF.

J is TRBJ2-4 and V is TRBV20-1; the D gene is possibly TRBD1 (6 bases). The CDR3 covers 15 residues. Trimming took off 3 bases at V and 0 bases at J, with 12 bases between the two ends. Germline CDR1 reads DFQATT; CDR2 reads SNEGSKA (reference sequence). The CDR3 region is CSASQGPLAKNIQYF. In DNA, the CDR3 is TGCAGTGCTAGCCAGGGGCCACTAGCCAAAAACATTCAGTACTTC.

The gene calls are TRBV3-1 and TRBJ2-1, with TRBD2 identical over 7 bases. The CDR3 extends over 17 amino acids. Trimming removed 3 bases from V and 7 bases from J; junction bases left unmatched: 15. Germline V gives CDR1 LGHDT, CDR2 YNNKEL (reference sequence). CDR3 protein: CASSHRTRAGMTNEQFF. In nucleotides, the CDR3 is TGTGCCAGCAGCCATCGCACTAGAGCGGGGATGACGAATGAGCAGTTCTTC.

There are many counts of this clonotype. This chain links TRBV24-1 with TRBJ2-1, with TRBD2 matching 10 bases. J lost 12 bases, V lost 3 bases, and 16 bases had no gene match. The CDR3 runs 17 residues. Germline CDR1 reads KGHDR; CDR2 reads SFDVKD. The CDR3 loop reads CATSDPSSGSSKVGQFF. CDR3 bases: TGTGCCACCAGTGATCCATCTAGCGGGAGTTCCAAAGTAGGGCAGTTCTTC.

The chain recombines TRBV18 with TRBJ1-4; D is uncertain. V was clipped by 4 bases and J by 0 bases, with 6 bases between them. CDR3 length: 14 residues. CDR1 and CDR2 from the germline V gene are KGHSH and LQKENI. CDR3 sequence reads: CASSHEATNEKLFF. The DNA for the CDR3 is TGTGCCAGCTCACATGAAGCAACTAATGAAAAACTGTTTTTT. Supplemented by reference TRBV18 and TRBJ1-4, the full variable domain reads NAGVMQNPRHLVRRRGQEARLRCSPMKGHSHVYWYRQLPEEGLKFMVYLQKENIIDESGMPKERFSAEFPKEGPSILRIQQVVRGDSAAYFCASSHEATNEKLFFGSGTQLSVL.

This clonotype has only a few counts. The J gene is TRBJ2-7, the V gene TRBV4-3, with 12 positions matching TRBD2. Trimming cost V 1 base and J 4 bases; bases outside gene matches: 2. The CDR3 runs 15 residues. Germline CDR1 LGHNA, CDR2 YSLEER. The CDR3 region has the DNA TGCGCCAGCAGCCAAGGGACTAGCGGGGAGTACGAGCAGTACTTC. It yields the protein CASSQGTSGEYEQYF.

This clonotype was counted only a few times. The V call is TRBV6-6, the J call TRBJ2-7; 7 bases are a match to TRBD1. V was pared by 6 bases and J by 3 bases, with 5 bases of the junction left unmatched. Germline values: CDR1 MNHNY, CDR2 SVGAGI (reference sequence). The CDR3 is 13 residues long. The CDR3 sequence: CASSPGGHYEQYF. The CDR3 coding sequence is TGTGCCAGCAGCCCAGGGGGTCACTACGAGCAGTACTTC.